These T cell receptor beta chains were read from a single sample in a study of blood T cell repertoires in COVID-19. Produced via immunoSEQ multiplex PCR; TCRdb's table is partial and in-frame only. Here the sample spans roughly 400,000 clones, less than 95% being singletons. The source material was PBMCs or T cells enriched from blood (not recorded which). Receptor source: a young man who had recovered from COVID-19. Both conserved end residues are part of each CDR3. The D gene is left open where the match is weak. Expanded clones get a size class; other rows say once, few or many, or leave the size out.

>TRBJ2-1|TRBV18|once|TRBD1
TGTGCCAGCTCGCCACGGACAGGGGACCATGAGCAGTTCTTC
CASSPRTGDHEQFF
>TRBJ1-3|TRBV4-1|-|-
TGCGCCAGCAGCCAAGCGGGTCTTGGAAACACCATATATTTT
CASSQAGLGNTIYF
>TRBJ2-7|TRBV28|once|-
TGTGCCAGCAGTTCTAGCCGCGAGCAGTACTTC
CASSSSREQYF
>TRBJ2-1|TRBV7-9|-|-
TGTGCCAGCACCCCAGGGGAGAGCCGATTAAATGAGCAGTTCTTC
CASTPGESRLNEQFF
>TRBJ2-6|TRBV18|-|-
TGTGCCAGCTCACCAAAGAATAGCCTCAGTGGGGCCAACGTCCTGACTTTC
CASSPKNSLSGANVLTF
>TRBJ1-4|TRBV3-1/TRBV3-2|-|TRBD1
TGTGCCAGCAGCCAGCTTGACAGGGCGGAAAAACTGTTTTTT
CASSQLDRAEKLFF
>TRBJ1-2|TRBV12-3/TRBV12-4|-|-
TGTGCCAGCACCCTAGGAAACTATGGCTACACCTTC
CASTLGNYGYTF
>TRBJ2-5|TRBV9|once|-
TGTGCCAGCAGCGGGGGTGGGGCCCTGCAAGAGACCCAGTACTTC
CASSGGGALQETQYF
>TRBJ2-1|TRBV27|once|-
TGTGCCACCGCGAGGAGCTCCTACAATGAGCAGTTCTTC
CATARSSYNEQFF
>TRBJ1-3|TRBV19|few|-
TGTGCCAGTTCGAAGGACAGAGATGGAAACACCATATATTTT
CASSKDRDGNTIYF
>TRBJ1-1|TRBV18|-|-
TGTGCCAGCTCACCGCAGGGTCAAAACACTGAAGCTTTCTTT
CASSPQGQNTEAFF
>TRBJ1-1|TRBV7-6|-|-
TGTGCCAGCAGCTCGAGACAATCCACTGAAGCTTTCTTT
CASSSRQSTEAFF
>TRBJ1-2|TRBV27|few|-
TGTGCCAGCAGGCCGACAACGGGGAAAGCTAACTATGGCTACACCTTC
CASRPTTGKANYGYTF
>TRBJ1-2|TRBV14|-|TRBD1
TGTGCCAGCAGCCGTTCAAACAGGGGTGGCTACACCTTC
CASSRSNRGGYTF
>TRBJ2-1|TRBV9|once|-
TGTGCCAGCAGCGTAGAAGCTAGCAATAAATACAATGAGCAGTTCTTC
CASSVEASNKYNEQFF
>TRBJ1-1|TRBV7-3|-|TRBD1
TGTGCCAGCAGCTTAAGGGGGGACAGCGAAGCTTTCTTT
CASSLRGDSEAFF
>TRBJ1-1|TRBV9|-|-
TGTGCCAGCAGCGTAGGGCCGAACACTGAAGCTTTCTTT
CASSVGPNTEAFF
>TRBJ1-6|TRBV2|once|TRBD1
TGTGCCAGCAGTGCGGTGGGGACAGGCCCCGTCCACTTT
CASSAVGTGPVHF
>TRBJ1-1|TRBV4-1|-|TRBD1
TGCGCCAGCAGCCAAGCCCAGAGGGGGCTGAGGGCTTTCTTT
CASSQAQRGLRAFF
>TRBJ1-2|TRBV2|-|-
TGTGCCAGCAGTGCCAGACAGATTAACTATGGCTACACCTTC
CASSARQINYGYTF
>TRBJ2-2|TRBV4-2|-|TRBD1
TGTGCCAGCAGCCAAACGGGACCGGGACAGGGAGGCGGGGAGCTGTTTTTT
CASSQTGPGQGGGELFF
>TRBJ2-5|TRBV5-4|-|TRBD1
TGTGCCAGCAGCTTAGGACAGGCGCAGACCCAGTACTTC
CASSLGQAQTQYF
>TRBJ2-5|TRBV5-1|-|TRBD1
TGCGCCAGCAGCTCCCAGACAGGGGCGTCCCAAGAGACCCAGTACTTC
CASSSQTGASQETQYF
>TRBJ1-1|TRBV19|once|-
TGTGCCAGTAGTATAGGAGGAGGGCCCCTCGAAGCTTTCTTT
CASSIGGGPLEAFF
>TRBJ2-3|TRBV19|-|-
TGTGCCACAGCGGACGCACCGGATACGCAGTATTTT
CATADAPDTQYF
>TRBJ1-4|TRBV5-6|-|-
TGTGCCAGCAGTCCCGGGGGTCGGACTGAAAAACTGTTTTTT
CASSPGGRTEKLFF
>TRBJ1-5|TRBV15|-|-
TGTGCCACCAGCAGGGCCTATCAGGGGAGAAGCAATCAGCCCCAGCATTTT
CATSRAYQGRSNQPQHF
>TRBJ2-1|TRBV5-4|-|TRBD2
TGTGCCAGCAGCTTCAGACTAGCGGGAGATAATGAGCAGTTCTTC
CASSFRLAGDNEQFF
>TRBJ2-5|TRBV5-1|-|-
TGCGCCAGCAGCCTACATTCAGGAGGGGAGGAGACCCAGTACTTC
CASSLHSGGEETQYF
>TRBJ2-7|TRBV6-5|-|TRBD2
TGTGCCAGCAGGAACGGGGGGGGCTACGAGCAGTACTTC
CASRNGGGYEQYF
>TRBJ1-5|TRBV5-1|-|TRBD1
TGCGCCAGCAGCCCGACAGGGGCGGGCAATCAGCCCCAGCATTTT
CASSPTGAGNQPQHF